This T cell receptor (beta chain) was recorded in a study of T cell responses to AZD1222 COVID-19 vaccine. Findings of the study overall: Most donors were white British, females outnumbered males, and clonal diversity was possibly underestimated. Across the whole spike, CD4 TCRs peaked at regions 160-218 and 743-854.

Assay used: immunoSEQ multiplex PCR; TCRdb lists only in-frame clones, some missing. The data show more than 150,000 clones, about nine tenths seen once. To note about this clone: The antigen is not known.

Second doses were pooled across both intervals (about 4 or about 12 weeks). The starting material was peripheral blood, obtained 28 days after the second AZD1222 dose. The sequence derives from an adult who received the AZD1222 COVID-19 vaccine.

This CDR3 is CASSPPLISGNTIYF. The CDR3 bases are TGTGCCAGCAGCCCACCACTGATCTCTGGAAACACCATATATTTT. This chain uses TRBV6-4 with TRBJ1-3, with D unclear. The germline V gene encodes CDR1 MRHNA and CDR2 SNTAGT. Trimming took off 6 bases at V and 0 bases at J, with 12 bases between the two ends. The CDR3 is 15 amino acids.